This T cell receptor beta chain came from a study of T cells in Graves' hyperthyroidism and ophthalmopathy (dated by TCRdb to between 2018 and 2021). With regard to the full study: To identify distinguishing TCR V-J signatures, a discovery cohort of some 100 patients was used, comprising 40 to 45 with Graves' ophthalmopathy and around 57 with stable Graves' hyperthyroidism. Prospective prediction of ophthalmopathy was tested in an independent validation cohort of 18 to 20 hyperthyroidism patients and 17 patients who later progressed to ophthalmopathy. The approximately 97 discovery patients were randomly divided into training and test sets at a 7:3 ratio. In about 6 Graves' hyperthyroidism patients, the study also compared T-cell repertoires from thyroid tissue with T-cell repertoires from blood. After blood sampling, hyperthyroidism patients were treated with methimazole at a starting dose of 30 mg daily, and ophthalmopathy patients were treated with high-dose intravenous methylprednisolone. The paper describes TCR Vbeta CDR3 sequencing of 120 to 150 peripheral blood samples, made up of 43 ophthalmopathy patients, some 80 hyperthyroidism patients and 17 progressor patients.

The CDR3 spans 11 residues, from the cysteine through the phenylalanine. Left in the record is the CDR3 DNA by itself, 33 bases read in frame from the first base. The junction shows trimming of 3 bases on V and 2 bases on J, plus 1 base between the germline ends. In the germline V gene, CDR1 corresponds to KGHDR and CDR2 to SFDVKD. Stable Graves' hyperthyroidism was defined as no progression to ophthalmopathy during 18 months of follow-up. The hyperthyroidism patients were between 18 and 65 years old and newly diagnosed, with a disease duration of less than 2 months. Exclusion was applied to patients with uncontrolled infections, other autoimmune diseases, pregnancy or lactation. Diagnoses were established on the basis of clinical symptoms, serum thyroxine and TRAb, thyroid ultrasound, and orbital computed tomography. Total RNA was extracted with Trizol reagent, and quality was checked on an Agilent 2100 Bioanalyzer.

TCR beta CDR3 regions were amplified from RNA transcripts. The TCR CDR3 was subjected to a first round of RT-PCR using the HTBI primer set and the Qiagen OneStep RT-PCR kit. A second multiplex PCR round built the libraries, followed by size selection and purification. Paired-end sequencing of the libraries was performed with 100 bp reads on an Illumina HiSeq2000. Under the source paper's analysis protocol: Raw data were processed with SOAPnuke, discarding reads with adapters, uncalled bases, mean Phred below 15, or no exact constant-primer or identifier match. COPE v1.2.5 was used to merge high-quality paired reads, and clonotypes were defined as unique nucleotide sequences. MiTCR v1.1 was used to align the clonotypes against IMGT TRBV, TRBD and TRBJ reference segments. Analysis was restricted to V-J combinations with a frequency above 0.0001, which covered 98% to 99.2% of repertoires. A TCS score was defined as the ratio of F50 (clonal expansion) to E x V (chaos), with BLOSUM62-based TCRdist applied between CDR3 peptides within each V-J. Welch's t-statistics and random forest reduced 450 to 600 V-J features to 10 to 15, which were used in a naive Bayes classifier (R e1071). The Morisita-Horn index was used to measure how similar the thyroid and blood repertoires were. The public reads were quality trimmed at Q25 with fastp and then assembled into clones with MiXCR by TCRdb, keeping productive beta chains. Merged by CDR3 protein, the rows form single entries marked with the most common genes and DNA. These V and J calls derive from TCRdb rather than the authors' analysis. The sample table records around 580,000 distinct CDR3 sequences; under 60% of these occur just once. Of the sample, approximately 7.5% falls within the top ten clones.

What the authors observed across the whole study: In validation, the model predicted progression to ophthalmopathy with approximately 71% sensitivity and around 72% specificity, a median of approximately 6.5 months before onset. A model built on a 13 V-J signature distinguished ophthalmopathy from stable hyperthyroidism, reaching around 90% sensitivity and 81.08% specificity in cross-validation and 80%/75% in testing. No statistical method was used to set the sample size in advance, and investigators knew the group allocation. Most expanded thyroid clonotypes (frequency above 0.001) were also detected in blood, a finding suggesting that blood repertoires may reflect thyroid immune responses.

This clonotype was seen at least ten times. Its antigen remains unidentified. No base-level quality is on record; no much larger clone is a single base apart. The chain employs TRBV24-1 and TRBJ2-7; no D segment can be confidently identified. The source of this sequence is a woman younger than 35 with Graves' hyperthyroidism. Sequenced sample: peripheral blood or thyroid tissue (not recorded which). The DNA sequence is as follows: TGTGCCACCAGTGATCCCTACGAGCAGTACTTC. It codes for CATSDPYEQYF.